This T cell receptor beta chain stems from a study of blood T cell repertoires in COVID-19. About the study: T cells, B-cell-depleted T cells, or PBMCs supplied cDNA or gDNA.

Germline V CDR1 and CDR2: GTSNPN, SVGIG (reference sequence). The CDR3 consists of 16 residues. The junction had 7 bases not matched to a gene; V was cut back by 1 base and J by 7 bases. Assay used: immunoSEQ multiplex PCR; TCRdb lists only in-frame clones, some missing. This repertoire shows roughly 190,000 clones, roughly 86% found once; its top ten account for 4.5% to 6%. The V gene is TRBV30, the J gene TRBJ1-6; TRBD1 aligns across 10 bases. This TCR came from a woman in her 70s with active or convalescent COVID-19. What was sequenced was peripheral blood. The CDR3 is CAWSGPGQGLNSPLHF. The CDR3 DNA is TGTGCCTGGAGTGGCCCGGGACAGGGGTTAAATTCACCCCTCCACTTT. Looking up the rest from reference TRBV30 and TRBJ1-6 gives the full variable domain: SQTIHQWPATLVQPVGSPLSLECTVEGTSNPNLYWYRQAAGRGLQLLFYSVGIGQISSEVPQNLSASRPQDRQFILSSKKLLLSDSGFYLCAWSGPGQGLNSPLHFGNGTRLTVT.